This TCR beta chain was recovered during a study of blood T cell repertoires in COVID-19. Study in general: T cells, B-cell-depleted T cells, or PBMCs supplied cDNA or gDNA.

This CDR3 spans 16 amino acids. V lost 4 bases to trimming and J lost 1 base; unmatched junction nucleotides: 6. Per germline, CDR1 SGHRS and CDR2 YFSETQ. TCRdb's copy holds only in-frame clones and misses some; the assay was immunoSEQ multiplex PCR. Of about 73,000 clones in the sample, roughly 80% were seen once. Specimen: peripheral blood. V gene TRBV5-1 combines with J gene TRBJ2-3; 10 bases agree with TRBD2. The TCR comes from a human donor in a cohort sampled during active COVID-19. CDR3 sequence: CASSPGGLARTDTQYF. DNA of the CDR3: TGCGCCAGCAGCCCGGGGGGACTAGCGCGCACAGATACGCAGTATTTT.